This T cell receptor beta chain was found in a study of T cell repertoires in cytomegalovirus infection. Findings of the study overall: Predominance within the ex vivo response was attributable to HLA-C-restricted CMV-specific TCR beta clonotypes.

The CDR3 is made up of 15 amino acids. Germline V gene sequence: CDR1 SGHRS, CDR2 YFSETQ. Between the trimmed V and J ends, which lost 4 bases and 5 bases, there was a span of 18 bases. TCRdb ran MiXCR on the reads and lists one entry per CDR3 protein. The sample carries a few hundred thousand distinct CDR3 sequences, 40% recorded once. A note on this clonotype: Its specificity is unknown.

The TCR comes from a human donor in good health (CMV status not recorded). Some clones in this sample may be carry-over from other donors' samples. The V call is TRBV5-1, the J call TRBJ2-5; tentatively, D is TRBD2 (6 bases). The starting material was cultured PBMCs, obtained from culture after CMV antigen stimulation. The CDR3 sequence is CASSPRDFNLETQYF. CDR3 nucleotides: TGCGCCAGCAGCCCCCGGGACTTTAATCTGGAGACCCAGTACTTC.